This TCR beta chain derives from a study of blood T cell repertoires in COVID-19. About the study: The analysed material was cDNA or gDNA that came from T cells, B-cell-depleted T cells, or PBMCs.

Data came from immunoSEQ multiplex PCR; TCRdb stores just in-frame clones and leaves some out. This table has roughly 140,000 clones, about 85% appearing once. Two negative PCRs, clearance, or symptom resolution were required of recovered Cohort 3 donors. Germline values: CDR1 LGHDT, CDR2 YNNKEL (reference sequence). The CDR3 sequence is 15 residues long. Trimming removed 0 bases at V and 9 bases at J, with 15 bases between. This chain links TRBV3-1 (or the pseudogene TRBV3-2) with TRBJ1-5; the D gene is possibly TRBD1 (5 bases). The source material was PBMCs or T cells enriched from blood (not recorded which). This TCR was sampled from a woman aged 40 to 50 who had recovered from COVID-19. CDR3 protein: CASSQEGAGSGPQHF. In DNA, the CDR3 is TGTGCCAGCAGCCAAGAAGGGGCGGGATCAGGGCCCCAGCATTTT.